These 16 T cell receptor beta chains came from one sample sequenced in a study of cytomegalovirus exposure and HLA in healthy donors. 60 Vbeta and 13 Jbeta primers were used in PCR. The table came from immunoSEQ multiplex PCR; TCRdb's copy has only in-frame clones and leaves some out. The sample contains 110,000 or so clones, 76% of which appear only once. The sequenced sample consisted of PBMCs. The receptor set was obtained from a man aged 40-49 years in good health and CMV-seropositive.

V usage is TRBV30 and J usage is TRBJ1-2; the D is unclear. The CDR3 contains 12 residues. Trimming removed 2 bases from V and 7 bases from J, with 11 bases in between. The germline CDR1 and CDR2 sequences are GTSNPN and SVGIG (reference sequence). The CDR3: CAWSSTQIGYTF. CDR3 nucleotides: TGTGCCTGGAGTAGTACACAGATTGGCTACACCTTC.

The rearrangement links TRBV2 to TRBJ2-5; no clear D gene. With the DNA end fitting TRBJ2-7 better, the J assignment may be wrong. This CDR3 is built from 12 residues. Germline loops: CDR1 SNHLY, CDR2 FYNNEI. The CDR3 nucleotides are TGTGCCAGCAGTGAAGCTTCCTACGAGCAGTACTTC. Its protein product is CASSEASYEQYF.

The chain is built from TRBV4-2 and TRBJ1-2; no reliable D call. The V end was cut by 1 base, the J end by 5 bases, with 14 bases between. CDR1 LGHNA and CDR2 YNFKEQ come from the germline V gene. The CDR3 spans 15 residues. In nucleotides, the CDR3 is TGTGCCAGCAGCCAAGTTTACGGTCCCGGGTATGGCTACACCTTC. This translates into CASSQVYGPGYGYTF.

The chain is built from TRBV19 and TRBJ2-1; 16 bases fit TRBD2. CDR1 and CDR2 from the germline V gene are LNHDA and SQIVND (reference sequence). The CDR3 contains 18 residues. V was clipped by 1 base and J by 6 bases; unmatched bases: 6. CDR3 residues: CASSIGGTSGRAVNEQFF. The CDR3 nucleotides read TGTGCCAGTAGTATAGGGGGGACTAGCGGGAGGGCCGTCAATGAGCAGTTCTTC.

This clone has just a few counts. J is TRBJ1-4 and V is TRBV6-6; D not certain. Germline loops: CDR1 MNHNY, CDR2 SVGAGI (reference sequence). Trimming stripped 2 bases from V and 6 bases from J, with 16 bases between. This CDR3 contains 16 residues. CDR3 region: CASSYGVRREDEKLFF. CDR3 nucleotides: TGTGCCAGCAGTTACGGTGTACGGAGGGAGGATGAAAAACTGTTTTTT.

The chain combines TRBV28 with TRBJ1-5; a possible D gene is TRBD1 (5 bases). The CDR3 covers 14 residues. The germline V gene has CDR1 MDHEN and CDR2 SYDVKM. The ends were cut back, 3 bases at V and 5 bases at J, with 11 bases in the middle. CDR3 nucleotide sequence: TGTGCCAGCAGTTTCAGGGTTTTCGATCAGCCCCAGCATTTT. Its protein product is CASSFRVFDQPQHF.

The chain has TRBV27 and TRBJ1-2, with TRBD1 identical over 9 bases. This CDR3 is built from 14 residues. J was trimmed by 4 bases and V by 5 bases; bases with no gene match: 5. Germline V gives CDR1 MNHEY, CDR2 SMNVEV (reference sequence). The CDR3 here is CASSRTGESYGYTF. As DNA, the CDR3 is TGTGCCAGCAGTAGGACAGGGGAGAGCTATGGCTACACCTTC.

This clone came up once. V usage is TRBV18 and J usage is TRBJ1-6; D is perhaps TRBD1 (5 bases). The CDR3 has 15 residues. The germline V gene encodes CDR1 KGHSH and CDR2 LQKENI. The ends were cut back, 2 bases at V and 6 bases at J, with 11 bases in the middle. CDR3 nucleotides: TGTGCCAGCTCACCAAAGGAGGGGTTTAATTCACCCCTCCACTTT. Amino acid sequence: CASSPKEGFNSPLHF.

V is TRBV11-2 and J is TRBJ2-5; 9 positions match TRBD2. V shed 8 bases and J 11 bases; nucleotides not matched to a gene: 15. The CDR3 has 14 residues. CDR1 is SGHAT, CDR2 FQNNGV, per germline. The CDR3 DNA is TGTGCCAGCCAGGGGGGGTTGGTAGCGGGGGTACAGTACTTC. It yields the protein CASQGGLVAGVQYF.

The chain joins TRBV4-3 to TRBJ2-7; 11 positions agree with TRBD2. Germline V lookup: CDR1 LGHNA, CDR2 YSLEER. V lost 1 base, J lost 4 bases, and 0 bases stayed unmatched. There are 14 residues in the CDR3. The CDR3 DNA sequence: TGCGCCAGCAGCCAAGGACTAGCGGGATACGAGCAGTACTTC. It encodes CASSQGLAGYEQYF.

Only one count was recorded for this clone. The J gene is TRBJ2-2, the V gene TRBV2, with TRBD1 identical over 7 bases. The CDR3 is made up of 13 amino acids. CDR1 is SNHLY, CDR2 FYNNEI, per germline. V lost 6 bases and J lost 6; bases outside the gene matches: 4. The CDR3 coding sequence is TGTGCCAGCAGGCCCCAGGGGGCCGGGGAGCTGTTTTTT. It encodes CASRPQGAGELFF.

This chain joins TRBV5-1 and TRBJ2-7; 10 nucleotides line up with TRBD1. Per the germline V gene, CDR1 is SGHRS and CDR2 is YFSETQ. The CDR3 has 14 amino acids. With 4 bases clipped from V and 6 bases from J, the junction kept 7 bases outside the gene matches. CDR3 sequence reads: CASSVRDRGSEQYF. CDR3 DNA sequence: TGCGCCAGCAGCGTCCGGGACAGGGGTAGCGAGCAGTACTTC.

In nucleotides, the CDR3 is TGTGCCAGCAGTTTACTAGGCTACAATGAGCAGTTCTTC. The encoded protein is CASSLLGYNEQFF. V usage is TRBV7-2 and J usage is TRBJ2-1; perhaps TRBD2 as D (5 bases). CDR3 length equals 13 residues. Trimming pared 6 bases from V and 3 bases from J, leaving 9 bases between. The germline V gene has CDR1 SGHTA and CDR2 FQGNSA.

This chain connects TRBV29-1 to TRBJ1-5, with TRBD1 matching 7 bases. The CDR3 is 17 amino acids. The V and J ends lost 7 bases and 4 bases, in that order; junction bases with no gene match: 19. The germline gives CDR1 SQVTM, CDR2 ANQGSEA. This chain's CDR3 is CSAPFRDRGTLNQPQHF. CDR3 DNA: TGCAGCGCTCCCTTCCGGGACAGAGGCACATTAAATCAGCCCCAGCATTTT.

The CDR3 here is CASSIGGTSGAYEQYF. CDR3 coding DNA: TGTGCCAGTAGTATAGGAGGGACTAGCGGGGCCTACGAGCAGTACTTC. This rearrangement joins TRBV19 to TRBJ2-7; 13 bases match TRBD2. Germline V gives CDR1 LNHDA, CDR2 SQIVND (reference sequence). V was clipped by 1 base and J by 2 bases; unmatched bases: 2. The CDR3 sequence is 16 residues long.

About this clone itself: One end of the junction does not line up with germline, which may come from a read error. The CDR3 protein is CASSLGGAQRTGGLFF. CDR3 bases: TGTGCCAGCAGCTTAGGCGGAGCTCAAAGGACCGGGGGGCTGTTTTTT. The gene calls are TRBV5-6 and TRBJ2-2; D is possibly TRBD2 (6 bases). Germline CDR1 and CDR2: SGHDT and YYEEEE. The CDR3 loop spans 16 amino acids.